The present T cell receptor beta chain was sequenced within a study of T cells in Graves' hyperthyroidism and ophthalmopathy. Study-wide results and caveats: From stable hyperthyroidism, ophthalmopathy was separated by a 13 V-J model.

The table lists this clonotype with a count of one. The antigen is not known. The CDR3 ends on some other residue instead of the conserved phenylalanine or tryptophan, so this is likely a read error. Each person with ophthalmopathy scored at least 3 on the Clinical Activity Score, reached NOSPECS grade 4 or higher, and had been ill under 3 months. TCR beta CDR3 sequences were amplified from RNA transcripts. HTBI primers were the set used in a first-round RT-PCR of the TCR CDR3. TCRdb ran MiXCR on the multiplex PCR reads and lists one entry per CDR3 protein. Among fewer than 650,000 distinct CDR3 sequences listed, more than 13% were seen once. Sequencing was performed on blood. The TCR originated in a woman aged 18-29 years with Graves' ophthalmopathy.

The DNA for the CDR3 is TGTGCCAGCAGCGTGGGACTAGCGGGAGAGCCCTCCTACGAGCAGTACCTC. It yields the protein CASSVGLAGEPSYEQYL. V usage is TRBV9 and J usage is TRBJ2-7; 14 nucleotides match TRBD2. The V and J ends lost 2 bases and 0 bases, in that order; junction bases with no gene match: 4. The CDR3 sequence is 17 residues long. The V gene's germline CDR1 is SGDLS and CDR2 YYNGEE.